This T cell receptor beta chain came from a study of blood T cell repertoires in COVID-19. Overall study: T cells, B-cell-depleted T cells, or PBMCs provided the cDNA or gDNA that served as material.

Authors' processing steps: Amplifying reference gene primers gave estimates of nucleated cell counts. This table comes from immunoSEQ multiplex PCR, and its TCRdb copy is limited to in-frame clones, with some not included. The DNA gave D and trimming, while V, J and clone size come from that table. The repertoire includes 40,000 to 55,000 clones, about 83% of them detected once, and around 5.2% sits in the top ten. The clonotype comes from a human donor in a cohort sampled during active COVID-19. The specimen sequenced was peripheral blood.

CDR3 protein: CASGGGGNPKNIQYF. CDR3 in DNA: TGTGCTAGTGGAGGGGGGGGTAACCCCAAAAACATTCAGTACTTC. The V and J genes are TRBV12-5 and TRBJ2-4; tentative D call: TRBD2 (7 bases). The V end lost 6 bases, the J end lost 2 bases, and 14 bases lay between the germline ends. In germline, CDR1 is LGHNT, CDR2 FRNRAP. There are 15 residues in the CDR3.